This T cell receptor (beta chain) is drawn from a study of response to subunit inactivated influenza vaccine. Broader study findings: The authors proposed limited new T cell recruitment per seasonal influenza vaccination.

Germline V gene data show CDR1 as SNHLY and CDR2 as FYNNEI. CDR3 size: 12 residues. The trim removed 11 bases at V and 5 bases at J, leaving 3 bases unmatched. One entry per CDR3 protein, called by TCRdb with MiXCR from the RT-PCR reads. The profile shows 530,000 or so distinct CDR3 sequences, 25% of them singletons. With regard to this clonotype: Antigen unknown.

This receptor was taken from a man between 50 and 59 years old who received an inactivated influenza vaccine. The starting material was CD4+ T cells sorted from PBMCs, obtained around 5 days after vaccination. The chain joins TRBV2 to TRBJ2-2, with 9 bases identical to TRBD1. CDR3 coding DNA: TGTGCCGATGGACAGGGGACCGGGGAGCTGTTTTTT. It codes for CADGQGTGELFF. Variable domain in full (rest from reference TRBV2 and TRBJ2-2): EPEVTQTPSHQVTQMGQEVILRCVPISNHLYFYWYRQILGQKVEFLVSFYNNEISEKSEIFDDQFSVERPDGSNFTLKIRSTKLEDSAMYFCADGQGTGELFFGEGSRLTVL.